Below are 31 T cell receptor beta chains sequenced from a single sample in a study of T-cell memory formation after mild COVID-19. TCRdb recomputed calls from the 5' RACE reads with MiXCR, one row per CDR3 protein. The data contain 70,000 to 95,000 distinct CDR3 sequences, about 13% of them singletons. The sequencing sample was made of PBMCs or a T cell subset sorted from them (not recorded which). The source is a man between 18 and 35 years old who had mild COVID-19 (a few samples of this study predate the infection). Cell type and time point are not known.

This clonotype was seen more than once but under ten times. This chain links TRBV7-2 with TRBJ2-1; D is ambiguous. Germline CDR1 SGHTA, CDR2 FQGNSA. Trimming stripped 1 base from V and 2 bases from J, with 9 bases between. The length of the CDR3 is 15 residues. DNA for the CDR3: TGTGCCAGCAGCTTAGAAGGGAACGCCTACAATGAGCAGTTCTTC. This sequence encodes CASSLEGNAYNEQFF.

There are a few counts of this clonotype. The chain combines TRBV5-6 with TRBJ2-7; D perhaps matches TRBD1 (6 bases). Per germline, CDR1 SGHDT and CDR2 YYEEEE. V lost 0 bases and J 3 bases, leaving 16 bases between the germline ends. This CDR3 spans 16 amino acids. The CDR3 DNA is TGTGCCAGCAGCTTGGTCGGCAGGGGTCTCGTCTACGAGCAGTACGTC. It specifies CASSLVGRGLVYEQYV.

The chain carries TRBV20-1 and TRBJ1-1; D unresolved. The germline V gene has CDR1 DFQATT and CDR2 SNEGSKA (reference sequence). Trimming left V 0 bases short and J 5 bases short, with 7 bases between. CDR3 length equals 12 residues. This chain's CDR3 is CSARDQGTEAFF. The CDR3 bases are TGCAGTGCTAGAGATCAAGGGACTGAAGCTTTCTTT.

The chain has TRBV7-8 and TRBJ1-2, with D possibly matching TRBD1 (6 bases). The germline gives CDR1 SGHVS, CDR2 FQNEAQ. V was shortened by 5 bases and J by 2 bases, with 15 bases between the two germline ends. The CDR3 is 15 amino acids. CDR3 in amino acids: CASSPGGGLNYGYTF. For the CDR3, the DNA is TGTGCCAGCAGCCCCGGGGGGGGGCTGAACTATGGCTACACCTTC. Filled out from reference TRBV7-8 and TRBJ1-2, the complete variable domain reads GAGVSQSPRYKVAKRGQDVALRCDPISGHVSLFWYQQALGQGPEFLTYFQNEAQLDKSGLPSDRFFAERPEGSVSTLKIQRTQQEDSAVYLCASSPGGGLNYGYTFGSGTRLTVV.

The chain is built from TRBV6-5 and TRBJ2-7, with D possibly called TRBD1 or TRBD2 (6 bases each). With 2 bases removed from V and 5 bases from J, the gap between germline ends came to 19 bases. The CDR3 runs 16 residues. Germline values: CDR1 MNHEY, CDR2 SVGAGI. DNA of the CDR3: TGTGCCAGCAGTTACGGCGGTGGGGGGCGCGGGAACGAGCAGTACTTC. Its protein is CASSYGGGGRGNEQYF.

The chain recombines TRBV2 with TRBJ2-7, with D perhaps being TRBD1 or TRBD2 (5 bases each). The V gene lost 3 bases and the J gene lost 1 base, with 13 bases spanning the gap. This CDR3 contains 15 residues. CDR1 is SNHLY and CDR2 is FYNNEI in the germline V gene. In DNA form, the CDR3 reads TGTGCCAGCAGTGAGAGAGGGGCCGGTTCCTACGAGCAGTACGTC. Its protein product is CASSERGAGSYEQYV.

This clonotype appeared a few times. The chain couples TRBV5-6 to TRBJ2-5; D assignment may be TRBD1 or TRBD2 (5 bases each). The CDR3 length is 14 residues. CDR1 SGHDT and CDR2 YYEEEE come from the germline V gene. Trimming cost V 0 bases and J 4 bases, with 10 bases left between them. The DNA of the CDR3 is TGTGCCAGCAGCTTGGGGGACGGATTAGAGACCCAGTACTTC. This translates into CASSLGDGLETQYF.

V usage is TRBV25-1 and J usage is TRBJ1-1; no firm D call. The V and J ends lost 7 bases and 8 bases respectively, with 11 bases between them. This CDR3 region has 11 residues. Germline CDR1 reads MGHDK; CDR2 reads SYGVNS. The CDR3 nucleotides read TGTGCCAGCAAGGAGGTGAACGAAGCTTTCTTT. Translation gives CASKEVNEAFF. Full variable domain (missing parts from reference TRBV25-1 and TRBJ1-1): EADIYQTPRYLVIGTGKKITLECSQTMGHDKMYWYQQDPGMELHLIHYSYGVNSTEKGDLSSESTVSRIRTEHFPLTLESARPSHTSQYLCASKEVNEAFFGQGTRLTVV.

This chain joins TRBV29-1 and TRBJ2-7; TRBD2 might be the D (5 bases). This CDR3 region has 13 residues. Trimming left V 4 bases short and J 5 bases short, with 15 bases between. Germline CDR1 reads SQVTM; CDR2 reads ANQGSEA. The CDR3 nucleotides read TGCAGCGTTGCCGGCGGCCCGAGGGACGAGCAGTACTTC. This sequence encodes CSVAGGPRDEQYF.

This clonotype was found a few times. The V gene is TRBV28, the J gene TRBJ2-4; 8 bases are a match to TRBD1. This CDR3 region has 15 residues. Trimming removed 6 bases from V and 2 bases from J; junction bases left unmatched: 6. Germline values: CDR1 MDHEN, CDR2 SYDVKM. This CDR3 reads CASSRRTGSKNIQYF. As DNA, the CDR3 is TGTGCCAGCAGCCGACGGACAGGGTCCAAAAACATTCAGTACTTC.

This clonotype came up many times. The rearrangement uses TRBV4-1 and TRBJ2-3; 7 positions agree with TRBD2. CDR3 length: 14 residues. CDR1 and CDR2 (germline): MGHRA, YSYEKL. V was clipped by 4 bases and J by 1 base; unmatched bases: 2. The CDR3 reads CASSPAGGTDTQYF. The CDR3 region has the DNA TGCGCCAGCAGCCCGGCGGGGGGCACAGATACGCAGTATTTT.

This clonotype has just a few counts. The rearrangement joins TRBV9 to TRBJ2-5; D is possibly TRBD2 (7 bases). CDR1 and CDR2 from the germline V gene are SGDLS and YYNGEE. The CDR3 is 16 amino acids. V was cut by 0 bases and J by 2 bases, with 14 bases left in between. The CDR3 bases are TGTGCCAGCAGCGTAGTGGGCGGGGGCCCACAAGAGACCCAGTACTTC. It yields the protein CASSVVGGGPQETQYF.

This clonotype was recorded a few times. The chain uses TRBV7-9 and TRBJ2-2; D is undetermined. Trimming left V 5 bases short and J 6 bases short, with 13 bases between. The V gene's germline CDR1 is SEHNR and CDR2 FQNEAQ (reference sequence). CDR3 length: 14 amino acids. The CDR3 here is CASSPPIGAGELFF. Written as DNA, the CDR3 is TGTGCCAGCAGCCCACCTATTGGGGCCGGGGAGCTGTTTTTT.

This clonotype turned up a few times. CDR3 DNA: TGTGCCAGCAGCTTAAATCCGGGACTAGCGGGGATTGAGACCCAGTACTTC. Translating it yields CASSLNPGLAGIETQYF. The J gene is TRBJ2-5, the V gene TRBV7-6; 13 bases fit TRBD2. The CDR3 extends over 17 amino acids. Germline lookup yields CDR1 SGHVS and CDR2 FNYEAQ. The V gene end was trimmed by 2 bases and the J gene end by 5 bases; junction bases not matched to a gene: 8.

This rearrangement joins TRBV7-6 to TRBJ2-1, with 9 nucleotides matching TRBD2. This CDR3 has 16 amino acids. The V segment lost 5 bases and the J segment 9 bases; nucleotides outside the gene matches: 14. Germline CDR1 SGHVS, CDR2 FNYEAQ. The CDR3, as DNA: TGTGCCAGCAGCCCCACCTCTGGGCGGGGGGGCGGTGAGCAGTTCTTC. This sequence encodes CASSPTSGRGGGEQFF.

Here the CDR3 DNA reads TGCGCCAGCAGCTTGGACAGACCCTGGGATGAGCAGTTCTTC. This sequence encodes CASSLDRPWDEQFF. The chain is built from TRBV5-1 and TRBJ2-1; no firm D call. The length of the CDR3 is 14 residues. CDR1 and CDR2 (germline): SGHRS, YFSETQ. Trimming removed 0 bases at V and 8 bases at J, with 12 bases between.

In its sample, this clonotype was seen a few times. The rearrangement joins TRBV9 to TRBJ2-7; perhaps D is TRBD1 or TRBD2 (5 bases each). CDR3 length: 13 amino acids. Trimming took 2 bases from V and 5 from J, leaving 11 bases between them. The germline gives CDR1 SGDLS, CDR2 YYNGEE. CDR3 sequence (DNA): TGTGCCAGCAGCGTGGGACCCGTTGACGAGCAGTACTTC. It yields the protein CASSVGPVDEQYF.

The chain has TRBV11-2 and TRBJ2-1, with D hard to call. Germline V gene lookup returns CDR1 SGHAT and CDR2 FQNNGV. This CDR3 comprises 14 residues. Trimming cost V 1 base and J 6 bases, with 10 bases left between them. The CDR3 nucleotides are TGTGCCAGCAGCTTAGTCGGGCCTGGCAATGAGCAGTTCTTC. Its translation is CASSLVGPGNEQFF.

The CDR3 protein is CASSQDWVRETSNQPQHF. For the CDR3, the DNA is TGCGCCAGCAGCCAAGATTGGGTCCGTGAGACAAGCAATCAGCCCCAGCATTTT. The V gene is TRBV4-3, the J gene TRBJ1-5; no clear D. Germline CDR1 is LGHNA and CDR2 is YSLEER. V was clipped by 0 bases and J by 1 base, with 16 bases between them. The CDR3 spans 18 residues.

This clonotype has a handful of counts. The chain is built from TRBV6-2 or TRBV6-3 and TRBJ2-7; D uncertain. From germline, CDR1 is MNHEY and CDR2 SVGEGT. Trimming cost V 0 bases and J 6 bases, with 3 bases left between them. The CDR3 spans 11 residues. This CDR3 reads CASSYSTEQYV. Written as DNA, the CDR3 is TGTGCCAGCAGTTACTCCACCGAGCAGTACGTC.

CDR3 nucleotides: TGTGCCAGCAGTTACGGCGGCGCGGGATCCAGCTCCTACGAGCAGTACTTC. As protein: CASSYGGAGSSSYEQYF. The rearrangement joins TRBV6-2 or TRBV6-3 to TRBJ2-7, with D possibly being TRBD2 (6 bases). Germline-derived CDR1 and CDR2 are MNHEY and SVGEGT. V was clipped by 2 bases and J by 0 bases, with 17 bases between them. This CDR3 comprises 17 residues.

This chain connects TRBV20-1 to TRBJ2-1, with 11 bases aligning to TRBD2. The CDR3 runs to 14 residues. Germline V gene data show CDR1 as DFQATT and CDR2 as SNEGSKA (reference sequence). V lost 0 bases to trimming and J lost 8 bases; unmatched junction nucleotides: 3. CDR3 in amino acids: CSARETSGEDEQFF. CDR3 nucleotides: TGCAGTGCTAGAGAGACTAGCGGGGAGGATGAGCAGTTCTTC.

This chain joins TRBV19 and TRBJ1-1, with D perhaps TRBD1 (6 bases). CDR1 is LNHDA, CDR2 SQIVND, per germline (reference sequence). Trimming left V 11 bases short and J 0 bases short, with 7 bases between. The CDR3 runs 11 residues. CDR3 DNA: TGTGCCGGGACATTGAACACTGAAGCTTTCTTT. Translated, it gives CAGTLNTEAFF.

This clonotype was detected only once. V gene TRBV5-4 combines with J gene TRBJ1-1; D unresolved. The CDR3 consists of 14 residues. The germline CDR1 and CDR2 sequences are SGHNT and YYREEE (reference sequence). V was trimmed by 2 bases and J by 2 bases, leaving 10 bases between them. The DNA of the CDR3 is TGTGCCAGCAGCTTTTCAGTCTATAACACTGAAGCTTTCTTT. This encodes CASSFSVYNTEAFF.

This clonotype was picked up a small number of times. The genes are TRBV4-3 and TRBJ2-1; D is ambiguous. The CDR3 runs 12 residues. Trimming removed 5 bases at V and 8 bases at J, with 10 bases between. Per germline, CDR1 LGHNA and CDR2 YSLEER. The CDR3 spells CASSSLDDEQFF. Here the CDR3 DNA reads TGCGCCAGCAGCTCCTTAGATGATGAGCAGTTCTTC.

The V and J genes are TRBV5-5 and TRBJ2-7; D is unresolved. CDR1 is SGHKS and CDR2 is YYEKEE in the germline V gene (reference sequence). The CDR3 contains 13 residues. Trimming took off 5 bases at V and 1 base at J, with 10 bases between the two ends. CDR3 residues: CASRFRPSYEQYF. The CDR3 DNA follows: TGTGCCAGCAGATTCAGGCCTTCCTACGAGCAGTACTTC.

This clonotype was recorded a few times. This chain links TRBV4-3 with TRBJ2-7, with D unclear. Trimming took 0 bases from V and 4 from J, leaving 7 bases between them. Germline assignment: CDR1 LGHNA and CDR2 YSLEER. This CDR3 spans 13 amino acids. The CDR3 is CASSQDKGYEQYF. The DNA of the CDR3 is TGCGCCAGCAGCCAAGACAAGGGTTACGAGCAGTACTTC.

This clonotype showed up just a few times. V gene TRBV28 combines with J gene TRBJ1-5, with D perhaps matching TRBD1 (5 bases). In germline, CDR1 is MDHEN, CDR2 SYDVKM. The V and J ends lost 4 bases and 5 bases respectively, with 9 bases between them. CDR3 length: 13 amino acids. The DNA of the CDR3 is TGTGCCAGCAGTTACAGGCTAGATCAGCCCCAGCATTTT. It yields the protein CASSYRLDQPQHF.

This clonotype was found a few times. This sequence joins TRBV9 and TRBJ2-3, with TRBD2 matching over 7 bases. Trimming at V came to 3 bases and at J to 2 bases, leaving 9 bases not matched to a gene. This CDR3 spans 16 amino acids. Germline CDR1 and CDR2: SGDLS and YYNGEE. The CDR3 nucleotides are TGTGCCAGCAGCGGGGGAGGCGGGGGACCCACAGATACGCAGTATTTT. Protein sequence: CASSGGGGGPTDTQYF.

About this clonotype itself: One end of the junction varies from germline; a read error may be responsible. The chain employs TRBV29-1 and TRBJ2-1, with a tentative D call TRBD1 (6 bases). The CDR3 extends over 12 amino acids. The V gene's germline CDR1 is SQVTM and CDR2 ANQGSEA. CDR3 in amino acids: CSAWTDYNEKIF. The CDR3 region has the DNA TGCAGCGCTTGGACAGATTACAATGAGAAAATCTTC.

This clonotype was seen only a few times. V usage is TRBV5-6 and J usage is TRBJ1-2; D possibly corresponds to TRBD1 (5 bases). CDR3 length: 13 residues. Germline loops: CDR1 SGHDT, CDR2 YYEEEE. Trimming took 5 bases from V and 8 from J, leaving 16 bases between them. CDR3 coding DNA: TGTGCCAGCAGTTTGACCAGGGAGGAAGGCTACACCTTC. This codes for CASSLTREEGYTF. Full variable domain (outside the CDR3, taken from reference TRBV5-6 and TRBJ1-2): DAGVTQSPTHLIKTRGQQVTLRCSPKSGHDTVSWYQQALGQGPQFIFQYYEEEERQRGNFPDRFSGHQFPNYSSELNVNALLLGDSALYLCASSLTREEGYTFGSGTRLTVV.